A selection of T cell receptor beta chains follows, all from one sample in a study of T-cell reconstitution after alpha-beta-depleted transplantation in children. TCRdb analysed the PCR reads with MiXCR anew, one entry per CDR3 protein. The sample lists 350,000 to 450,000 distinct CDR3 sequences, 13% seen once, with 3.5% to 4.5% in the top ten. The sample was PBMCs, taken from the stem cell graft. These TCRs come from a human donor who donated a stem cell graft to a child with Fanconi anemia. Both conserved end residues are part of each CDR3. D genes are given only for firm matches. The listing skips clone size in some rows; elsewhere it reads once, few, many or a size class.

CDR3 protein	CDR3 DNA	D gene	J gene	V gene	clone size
CASSQRGLPPANEQFF	TGTGCCAGCAGCCAAAGGGGACTTCCCCCGGCGAATGAGCAGTTCTTC	.	TRBJ2-1	TRBV3-1	.
CASSQRDRENYGYTF	TGTGCCAGCAGTCAACGGGACAGGGAGAACTATGGCTACACCTTC	TRBD1	TRBJ1-2	TRBV12-3/TRBV12-4	few
CSARDLRQSNQPQHF	TGCAGTGCTAGAGATTTGAGACAGAGCAATCAGCCCCAGCATTTT	.	TRBJ1-5	TRBV20-1	few
CASHRGLSGYTF	TGTGCCAGCCACAGGGGGCTGTCTGGCTACACCTTC	TRBD1	TRBJ1-2	TRBV12-3/TRBV12-4	.
CASSPLLVGWGTQYF	TGTGCCAGCAGCCCGCTTTTAGTGGGTTGGGGGACCCAGTACTTC	.	TRBJ2-5	TRBV9	few
CASSQDRVAVTDTQYF	TGCGCCAGCAGCCAAGATAGGGTAGCGGTCACAGATACGCAGTATTTT	.	TRBJ2-3	TRBV4-1	.
CASTLTGPLGAFF	TGTGCCAGCACCTTGACAGGGCCATTAGGAGCTTTCTTT	TRBD1	TRBJ1-1	TRBV7-8	many
CASSRDRVNTGELFF	TGTGCCAGCAGCCGGGACAGGGTTAACACCGGGGAGCTGTTTTTT	TRBD1	TRBJ2-2	TRBV7-2	many
CASSFKMLKGVRGPEAFF	TGTGCCAGCAGTTTTAAGATGTTGAAGGGCGTGAGGGGGCCTGAAGCTTTCTTT	TRBD1	TRBJ1-1	TRBV27	few
CASSLWGGNEQFF	TGTGCCAGCAGTTTGTGGGGTGGTAATGAGCAGTTCTTC	.	TRBJ2-1	TRBV27	many
CSAGLTSGNTIYF	TGCAGTGCCGGGCTAACCTCTGGAAACACCATATATTTT	.	TRBJ1-3	TRBV20-1	.
CASSASPSYEQYF	TGTGCCAGCAGCGCAAGCCCCTCCTACGAGCAGTACTTC	.	TRBJ2-7	TRBV5-6	many
CASSIEGSTPTEAFF	TGTGCCAGTAGTATAGAGGGGTCGACCCCCACTGAAGCTTTCTTT	.	TRBJ1-1	TRBV19	few
CASSRGVNTGELFF	TGTGCCAGCAGCCGGGGGGTCAACACCGGGGAGCTGTTTTTT	TRBD2	TRBJ2-2	TRBV9	.
CASSLGLINEQFF	TGTGCCAGCAGCCTGGGACTGATCAATGAGCAGTTCTTC	.	TRBJ2-1	TRBV7-9	many
CASSSQGGGINYGYTF	TGTGCCAGCAGCTCCCAGGGAGGGGGGATTAACTATGGCTACACCTTC	.	TRBJ1-2	TRBV7-9	.
CASSLVEGRETQYF	TGTGCCAGCAGCTTAGTAGAGGGCAGGGAGACCCAGTACTTC	.	TRBJ2-5	TRBV7-2	few
CASRRTVNEKLFF	TGTGCCAGCAGGCGGACAGTTAATGAAAAACTGTTTTTT	.	TRBJ1-4	TRBV28	few
CSARDPRQGLTGELFF	TGCAGTGCTAGAGATCCCCGACAGGGGCTAACCGGGGAGCTGTTTTTT	TRBD1	TRBJ2-2	TRBV20-1	.
CASSQGGDRVDGYTF	TGCGCCAGCAGCCAAGGAGGGGACAGGGTAGATGGCTACACCTTC	TRBD1	TRBJ1-2	TRBV4-3	.
CASSFRDRGRGYTF	TGTGCCAGCAGTTTCCGGGACAGGGGGCGGGGCTACACCTTC	TRBD1	TRBJ1-2	TRBV28	few
CASSPGQVPNYGYTF	TGCGCCAGCAGCCCCGGACAGGTACCCAACTATGGCTACACCTTC	TRBD1	TRBJ1-2	TRBV4-1	.
CASRTGSYEQYF	TGTGCCAGCAGGACAGGCTCCTACGAGCAGTACTTC	.	TRBJ2-7	TRBV12-3/TRBV12-4	.
CASSMGTQTYNEQFF	TGTGCCAGTAGTATGGGCACACAGACCTACAATGAGCAGTTCTTC	.	TRBJ2-1	TRBV19	.
CSARDPLVYGYTF	TGCAGTGCTAGAGATCCGCTTGTCTATGGCTACACCTTC	.	TRBJ1-2	TRBV20-1	.
CASSLGTTYEQYF	TGTGCCAGCAGCTTGGGGACTACCTACGAGCAGTACTTC	TRBD2	TRBJ2-7	TRBV11-2	.
CAIRGQGQGDPGYGYTF	TGTGCCATCAGGGGGCAGGGACAGGGGGATCCGGGTTATGGCTACACCTTC	TRBD1	TRBJ1-2	TRBV10-3	.